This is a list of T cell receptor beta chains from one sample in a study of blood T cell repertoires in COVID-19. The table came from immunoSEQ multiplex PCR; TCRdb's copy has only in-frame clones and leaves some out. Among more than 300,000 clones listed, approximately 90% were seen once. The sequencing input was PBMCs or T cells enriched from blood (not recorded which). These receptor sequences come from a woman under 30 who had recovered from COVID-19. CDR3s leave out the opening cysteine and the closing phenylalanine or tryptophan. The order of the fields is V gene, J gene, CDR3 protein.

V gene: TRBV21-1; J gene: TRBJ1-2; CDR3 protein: ASSANRDGGYT
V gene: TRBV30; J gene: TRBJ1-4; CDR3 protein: AWSASGGHEKLF
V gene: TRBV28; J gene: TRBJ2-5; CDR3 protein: ASSLRTVFYQETQY
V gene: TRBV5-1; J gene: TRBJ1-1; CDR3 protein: ASSLERGTTEAF
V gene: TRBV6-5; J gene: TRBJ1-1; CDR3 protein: ASSAARMNTEAF
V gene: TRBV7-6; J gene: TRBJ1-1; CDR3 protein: ASSFEISAEAF
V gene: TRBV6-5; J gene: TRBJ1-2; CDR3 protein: ASSYGPGQANYGYT
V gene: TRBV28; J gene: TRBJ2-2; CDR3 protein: ASSFGTAGAGELF
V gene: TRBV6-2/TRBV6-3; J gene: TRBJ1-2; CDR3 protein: ASSLPGTGGHGYT
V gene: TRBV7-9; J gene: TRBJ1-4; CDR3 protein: ASSLGTGRINEKLF
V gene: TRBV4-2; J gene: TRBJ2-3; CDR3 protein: ASSPLGGGEDTQY
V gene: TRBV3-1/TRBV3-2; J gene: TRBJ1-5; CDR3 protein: ASSQGQNQPQH
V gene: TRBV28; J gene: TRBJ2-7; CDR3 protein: ASSFSPGTGSGFYEQY
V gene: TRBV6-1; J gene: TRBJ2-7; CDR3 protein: ASSEAAGGSYEQY
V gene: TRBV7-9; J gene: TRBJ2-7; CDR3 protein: ASSLLQKDTRSYEQY
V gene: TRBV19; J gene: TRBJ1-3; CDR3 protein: ASSIDGNSGNTIY
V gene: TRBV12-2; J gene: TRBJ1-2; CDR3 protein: ASRYDRTNYGYT
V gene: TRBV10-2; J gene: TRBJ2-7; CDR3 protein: ASMASRYEQY
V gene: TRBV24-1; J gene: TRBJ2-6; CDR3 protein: ATSAHAGSGANVLT
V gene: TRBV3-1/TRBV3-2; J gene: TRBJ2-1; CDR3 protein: ASSQEEGYAYNEQF
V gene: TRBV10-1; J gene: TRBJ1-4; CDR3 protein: ASSDRPTRREKLF
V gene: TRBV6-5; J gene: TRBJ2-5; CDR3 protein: ASSSTSGGEETQY
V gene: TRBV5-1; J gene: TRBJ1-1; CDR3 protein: ASSYLGTRGIEAF
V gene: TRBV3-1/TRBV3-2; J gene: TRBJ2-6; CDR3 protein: ASSILQGVGANVLT
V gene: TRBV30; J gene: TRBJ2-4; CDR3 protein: AWKQGSGGAYIQY
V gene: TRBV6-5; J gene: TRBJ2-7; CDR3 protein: ATRQGSEQY
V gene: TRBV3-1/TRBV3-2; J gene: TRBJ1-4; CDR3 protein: ASSQGIVGGQEKLF
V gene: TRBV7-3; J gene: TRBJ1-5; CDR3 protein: ASSPSQWGQPQH
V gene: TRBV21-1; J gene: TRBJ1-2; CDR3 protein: ASTKGGAKNGYT
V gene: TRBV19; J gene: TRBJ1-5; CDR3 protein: ASTLDRDGNQPQH
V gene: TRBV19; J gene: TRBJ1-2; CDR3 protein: ASSVTGFLHGYT
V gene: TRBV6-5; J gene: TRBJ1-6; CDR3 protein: ASSYGRNNSPLH
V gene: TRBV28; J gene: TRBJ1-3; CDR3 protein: ASSVNRVGNTIY
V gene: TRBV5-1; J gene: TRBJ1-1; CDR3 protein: ASSSLGGTEAF
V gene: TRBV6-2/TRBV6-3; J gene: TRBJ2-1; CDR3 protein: ASSGQRGGGEQF
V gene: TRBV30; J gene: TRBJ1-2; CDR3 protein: AWYKDSSLYGYT
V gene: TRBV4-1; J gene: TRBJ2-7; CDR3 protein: ASSQGAFSYEQY
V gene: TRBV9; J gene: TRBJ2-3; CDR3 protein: ASSSGGATLPGDTQY
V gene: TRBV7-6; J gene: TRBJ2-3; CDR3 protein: ASSLVPGGADTQY
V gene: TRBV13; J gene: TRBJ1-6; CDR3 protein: ASSAKGTINNSPLH
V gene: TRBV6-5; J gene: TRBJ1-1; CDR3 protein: ASSPLDREPTEAF
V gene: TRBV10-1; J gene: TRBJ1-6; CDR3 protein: ASSVRIVSSYNSPLH
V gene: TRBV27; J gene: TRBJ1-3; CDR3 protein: ASGTGGGGNTIY
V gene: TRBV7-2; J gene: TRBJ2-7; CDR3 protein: ASTPTSAAEQY
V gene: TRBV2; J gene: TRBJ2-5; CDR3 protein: ATDGAGGQETQY
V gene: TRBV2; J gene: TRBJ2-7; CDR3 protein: ASRAGTGGYEQY
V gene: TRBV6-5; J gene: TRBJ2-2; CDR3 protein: ASRLTPNTGELF
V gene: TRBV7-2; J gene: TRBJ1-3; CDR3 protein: ASSSSTGNTIY
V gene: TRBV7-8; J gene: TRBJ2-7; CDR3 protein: ASSLPGTEGLEQY
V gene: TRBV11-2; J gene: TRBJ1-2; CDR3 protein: ASSSKRTGGYT
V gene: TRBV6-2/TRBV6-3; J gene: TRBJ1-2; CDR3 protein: ASSSGAGYGYT
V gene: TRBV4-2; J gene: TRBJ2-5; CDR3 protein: ASSPAASGSKETQY
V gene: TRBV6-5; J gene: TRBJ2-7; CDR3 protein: ASSYPGQETYEQY
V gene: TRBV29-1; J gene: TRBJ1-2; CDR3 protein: SVEGEELYGYT
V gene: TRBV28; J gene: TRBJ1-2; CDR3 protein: ASSFPQGNIYGYT
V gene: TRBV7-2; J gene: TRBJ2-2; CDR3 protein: ASSQLAGAHTGELF
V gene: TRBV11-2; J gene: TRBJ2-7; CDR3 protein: ASSLVSGGYEQY
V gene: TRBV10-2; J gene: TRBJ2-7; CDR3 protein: ASGGQGYEQY
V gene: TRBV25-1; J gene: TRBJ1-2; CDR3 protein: ASSELRQPYGYT